This T cell receptor beta chain was retrieved from a study of lymphopenia after photon versus proton radiotherapy. Whole-study findings and limits: After the lymphocyte nadir, photon-treated repertoires showed oligoclonal expansion, especially of CD8+ Temra cells. Under photons, naive T cells and diversity fell while effector/memory populations rose. In patients who died, overall survival fell as post-nadir TCR diversity dropped more. Better survival with proton therapy was suggested as possible, not demonstrated.

With respect to this clone: What it binds is unknown.

J gave up 1 base and V 5 bases, and 5 bases lay outside the gene matches. CDR3 size: 14 residues. Germline CDR1 and CDR2: MDHEN and SYDVKM. TCRdb's table, derived via immunoSEQ multiplex PCR, lists solely in-frame clones and lacks some. The table includes about 83,000 clones, 80% to 90% detected once. Source: peripheral blood, taken from a patient treated with proton-based radiotherapy. This clonotype was sampled from a man between 60 and 70 years old with pancreatic cancer. The chain has TRBV28 and TRBJ2-7; 7 bases line up with TRBD1. CDR3 amino acids: CASSRMTGSYEQYF. The CDR3 coding sequence is TGTGCCAGCAGTCGAATGACAGGGTCCTACGAGCAGTACTTC.